The clone carrying this T cell receptor (beta chain) was seen a few times. The sample belongs to a study of control samples from healthy donors and cancer patients. The germline V and J ends were trimmed by 3 bases and 0 bases, with 6 bases remaining between them. The CDR3 spans 14 residues. CDR1 is MDHEN, CDR2 SYDVKM, per germline. Sequenced by immunoSEQ multiplex PCR; TCRdb stores in-frame clones only, minus some. The sample holds 91,000 or so clones, roughly 92% seen once. The TCR was taken from a woman in her 30s in good health. This chain links TRBV28 with TRBJ1-3; no clear D gene. Sequencing was carried out using blood. CDR3 sequence (DNA): TGTGCCAGCAGTTTCCAGCGCTCTGGAAACACCATATATTTT. This translates into CASSFQRSGNTIYF. Filled out from reference TRBV28 and TRBJ1-3, the complete variable domain reads DVKVTQSSRYLVKRTGEKVFLECVQDMDHENMFWYRQDPGLGLRLIYFSYDVKMKEKGDIPEGYSVSREKKERFSLILESASTNQTSMYLCASSFQRSGNTIYFGEGSWLTVV.